This T cell receptor beta chain originates from a study of cytomegalovirus exposure and HLA in healthy donors. Whole-study context: Counted in an early data release were tens of millions of unique TCRs from HLA-typed donors.

General study findings and limits: The study carried out a later analysis of TCR beta sequences. It associated approximately 16,000 of them with specific HLA alleles at a false discovery rate of 0.05.

The PCR was carried out with 60 Vbeta primers and 13 Jbeta primers. TCRdb's copy holds only in-frame clones and misses some; the assay was immunoSEQ multiplex PCR. The sample lists more than 150,000 clones, approximately 80% seen once, with around 1.2% in the top ten. This clone has only one observation. Its matching antigen is unknown. The sequence came from a girl aged 2-15 years in good health and CMV-seropositive. The sequenced material came from PBMCs.

The CDR3 sequence is CASSEKGITEAFF. In DNA, the CDR3 is TGCGCCAGCAGTGAAAAGGGGATAACTGAAGCTTTCTTT. The chain is built from TRBV10-2 and TRBJ1-1, with D maybe TRBD1 (5 bases). Germline V gene lookup returns CDR1 WSHSY and CDR2 SAAADI. CDR3 size: 13 residues. Trimming left V 3 bases short and J 5 bases short, with 10 bases between.